The entry below describes one T cell receptor beta chain. Its antigen remains unknown. Relative to the germline gene, one junction end is altered; a read error may explain this. PCR primers comprised 60 Vbeta and 13 Jbeta primers. TCRdb's copy holds only in-frame clones and misses some; the assay was immunoSEQ multiplex PCR. This sample lists roughly 100,000 clones; its ten largest clones have about 0.58%. The data are from a study of cytomegalovirus exposure and HLA in healthy donors. Overall study findings and caveats: Overall, roughly 170 TCR beta chains were annotated as cytomegalovirus-associated. TCR beta sequences reportedly predicted most subjects' HLA-A and HLA-B alleles accurately.

Germline V gene data show CDR1 as PRHDT and CDR2 as FYEKMQ (reference sequence). This CDR3 comprises 14 residues. The clonotype was recovered from a man in his fifties in good health and CMV-seronegative. The chain recombines TRBV13 with TRBJ2-2, with D perhaps matching TRBD1 (5 bases). Sequenced material: PBMCs. Written as DNA, the CDR3 is TGTGCCAGCAGCCTAGGGGCCCGCACCGGGGAGCTGTTTTTT. Translating gives CASSLGARTGELFF.